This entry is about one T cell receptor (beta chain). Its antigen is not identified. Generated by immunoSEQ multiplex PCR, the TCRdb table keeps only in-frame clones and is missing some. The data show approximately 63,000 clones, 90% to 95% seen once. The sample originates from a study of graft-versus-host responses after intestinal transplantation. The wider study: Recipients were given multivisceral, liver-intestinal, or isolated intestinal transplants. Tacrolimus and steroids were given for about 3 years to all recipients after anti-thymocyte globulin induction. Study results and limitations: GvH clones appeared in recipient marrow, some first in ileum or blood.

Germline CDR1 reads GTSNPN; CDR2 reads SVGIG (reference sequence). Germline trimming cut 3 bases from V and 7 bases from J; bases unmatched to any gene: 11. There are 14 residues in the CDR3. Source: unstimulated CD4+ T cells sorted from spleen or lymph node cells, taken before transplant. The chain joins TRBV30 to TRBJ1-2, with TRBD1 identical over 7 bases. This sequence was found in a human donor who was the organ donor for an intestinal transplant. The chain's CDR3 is CAWRRQGQTSGYTF. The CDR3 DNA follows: TGTGCCTGGAGAAGACAGGGCCAAACGAGTGGCTACACCTTC.